This TCR beta chain is from a study of blood T cell repertoires in COVID-19. Study in general: Samples of COVID-19 (acute and convalescent) were obtained from the United States, Italy and Spain.

The CDR3 has 13 residues. Trimming took off 5 bases at V and 1 base at J, with 8 bases between the two ends. Germline V gene sequence: CDR1 MRHNA, CDR2 SNTAGT. Generated by immunoSEQ multiplex PCR, the TCRdb table keeps only in-frame clones and is missing some. The sample consists of just over 95,000 clones, about 81% of them appearing once. The receptor was derived from a man aged 60 to 69 with acute or convalescent COVID-19. The chain employs TRBV6-4 and TRBJ1-1; D ambiguous. Material for sequencing was peripheral blood. CDR3 sequence (DNA): TGTGCCAGCAGTCGGGAGGGGAACACTGAAGCTTTCTTT. Encoded protein: CASSREGNTEAFF.